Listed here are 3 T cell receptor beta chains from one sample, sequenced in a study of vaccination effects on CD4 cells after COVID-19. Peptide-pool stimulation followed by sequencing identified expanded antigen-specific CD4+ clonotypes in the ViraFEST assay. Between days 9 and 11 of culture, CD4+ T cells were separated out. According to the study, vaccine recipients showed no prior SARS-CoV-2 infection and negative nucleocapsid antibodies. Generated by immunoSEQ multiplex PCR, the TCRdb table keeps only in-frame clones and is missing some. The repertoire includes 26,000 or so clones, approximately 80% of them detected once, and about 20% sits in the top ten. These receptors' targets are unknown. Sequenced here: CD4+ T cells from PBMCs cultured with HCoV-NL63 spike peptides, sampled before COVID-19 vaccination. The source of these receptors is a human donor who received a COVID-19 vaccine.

The CDR3 here is CASSRQGAYEQYF. CDR3 DNA sequence: TGTGCCAGTAGTAGACAGGGGGCCTACGAGCAGTACTTC. The rearrangement uses TRBV19 and TRBJ2-7; 9 bases map to TRBD1. Per germline, CDR1 LNHDA and CDR2 SQIVND (reference sequence). CDR3 length: 13 residues. Trimming at V came to 4 bases and at J to 2 bases, leaving 0 bases not matched to a gene.

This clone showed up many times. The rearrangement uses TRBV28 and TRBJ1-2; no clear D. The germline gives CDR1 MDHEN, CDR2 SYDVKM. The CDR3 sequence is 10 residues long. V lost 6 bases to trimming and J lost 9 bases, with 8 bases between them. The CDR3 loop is CASSRASYTF. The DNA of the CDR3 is TGTGCCAGCAGCCGGGCGAGCTACACCTTC.

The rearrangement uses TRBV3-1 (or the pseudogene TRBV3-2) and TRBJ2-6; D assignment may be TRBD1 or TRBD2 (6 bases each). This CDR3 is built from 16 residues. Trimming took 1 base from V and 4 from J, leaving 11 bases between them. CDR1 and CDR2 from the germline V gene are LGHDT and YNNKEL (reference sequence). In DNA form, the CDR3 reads TGTGCCAGCAGCCAAGGGGGGGCGACCGGGGCCAACGTCCTGACTTTC. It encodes CASSQGGATGANVLTF.